This paragraph reports one T cell receptor (beta chain). Generated by immunoSEQ multiplex PCR, the TCRdb table keeps only in-frame clones and is missing some. Of about 300,000 clones listed, roughly 89% were seen once; the top ten hold 1.5% to 2%. The sample is drawn from a study of blood T cell repertoires in COVID-19. Across the whole study: The analysed material was cDNA or gDNA that came from T cells, B-cell-depleted T cells, or PBMCs.

Participants spanned ages roughly 18 to 95 years and resided in around 25 US areas. Cohort assignment relied on participant-reported clinical history. Cohort 3 recovered donors had two negative PCRs, clearance, or symptom resolution. Per germline, CDR1 LNHDA and CDR2 SQIVND (reference sequence). This CDR3 contains 15 residues. V trimming: 8 bases; J trimming: 4 bases; junction bases outside the gene matches: 6. This sequence joins TRBV19 and TRBJ2-2, with 11 bases lining up with TRBD2. This TCR derives from a woman aged 40-49 years who had recovered from COVID-19. Sequencing was done on a sample of PBMCs or T cells enriched from blood (not recorded which). The CDR3: CASFETSGITGELFF. In DNA form, the CDR3 reads TGTGCCAGTTTTGAGACTAGCGGGATCACCGGGGAGCTGTTTTTT.